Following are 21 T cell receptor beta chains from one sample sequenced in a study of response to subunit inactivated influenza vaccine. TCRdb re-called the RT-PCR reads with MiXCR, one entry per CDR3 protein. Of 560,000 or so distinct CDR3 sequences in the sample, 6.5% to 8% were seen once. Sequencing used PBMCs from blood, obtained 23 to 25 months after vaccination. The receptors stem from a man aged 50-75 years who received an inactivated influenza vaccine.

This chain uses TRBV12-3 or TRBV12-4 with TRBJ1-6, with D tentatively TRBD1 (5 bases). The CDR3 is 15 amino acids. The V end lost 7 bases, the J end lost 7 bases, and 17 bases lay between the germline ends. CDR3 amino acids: CASTNSPGLNSPLHF. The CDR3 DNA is TGTGCCAGCACCAACTCGCCAGGGCTCAATTCACCCCTCCACTTT.

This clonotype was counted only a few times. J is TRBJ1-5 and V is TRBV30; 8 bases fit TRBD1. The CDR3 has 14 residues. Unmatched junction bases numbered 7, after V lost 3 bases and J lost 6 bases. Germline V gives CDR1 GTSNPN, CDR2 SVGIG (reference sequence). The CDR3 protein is CAWRSQGASQPQHF. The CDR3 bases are TGTGCCTGGAGGTCCCAGGGGGCGAGTCAGCCCCAGCATTTT.

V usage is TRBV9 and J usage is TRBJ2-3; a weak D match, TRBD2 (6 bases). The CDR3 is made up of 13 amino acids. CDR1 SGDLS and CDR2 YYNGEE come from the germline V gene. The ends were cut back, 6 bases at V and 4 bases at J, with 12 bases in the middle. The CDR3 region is CASTRGTADTQYF. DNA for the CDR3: TGTGCCAGCACCCGCGGGACGGCAGATACGCAGTATTTT.

CDR3 amino acids: CASSQETGIATNEKLFF. Here the CDR3 DNA reads TGCGCCAGCAGCCAAGAAACAGGGATCGCAACTAATGAAAAACTGTTTTTT. V is TRBV4-3 and J is TRBJ1-4, with D possibly TRBD1 on 6 matching bases. V lost 0 bases and J 0 bases, leaving 11 bases between the germline ends. Germline CDR1 reads LGHNA; CDR2 reads YSLEER. The CDR3 runs to 17 residues.

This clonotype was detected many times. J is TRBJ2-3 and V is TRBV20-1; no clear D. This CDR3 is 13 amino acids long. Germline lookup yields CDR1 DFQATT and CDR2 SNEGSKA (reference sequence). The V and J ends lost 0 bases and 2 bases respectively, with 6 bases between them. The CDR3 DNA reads TGCAGTGCTAGAGATGTCCCCACAGATACGCAGTATTTT. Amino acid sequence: CSARDVPTDTQYF.

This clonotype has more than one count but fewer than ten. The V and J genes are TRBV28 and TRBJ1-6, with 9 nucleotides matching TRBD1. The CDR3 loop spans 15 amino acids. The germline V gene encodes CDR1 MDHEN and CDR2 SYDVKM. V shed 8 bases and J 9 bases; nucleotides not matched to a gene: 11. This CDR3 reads CASGSTGTGISPLHF. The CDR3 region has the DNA TGTGCCAGCGGCTCAACCGGGACAGGGATTTCACCCCTCCACTTT. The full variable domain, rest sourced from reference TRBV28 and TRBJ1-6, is DVKVTQSSRYLVKRTGEKVFLECVQDMDHENMFWYRQDPGLGLRLIYFSYDVKMKEKGDIPEGYSVSREKKERFSLILESASTNQTSMYLCASGSTGTGISPLHFGNGTRLTVT.

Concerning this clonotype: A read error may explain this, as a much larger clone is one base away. Written as DNA, the CDR3 is TGTGCCACCGCCGATTTCCTAGCGGGAACGGGTGAGCAGTTCTTC. It encodes CATADFLAGTGEQFF. The genes are TRBV10-3 and TRBJ2-1; 9 bases line up with TRBD2. V lost 10 bases to trimming and J lost 9 bases; unmatched junction nucleotides: 16. CDR3 length: 15 amino acids. The germline gives CDR1 ENHRY, CDR2 SYGVKD.

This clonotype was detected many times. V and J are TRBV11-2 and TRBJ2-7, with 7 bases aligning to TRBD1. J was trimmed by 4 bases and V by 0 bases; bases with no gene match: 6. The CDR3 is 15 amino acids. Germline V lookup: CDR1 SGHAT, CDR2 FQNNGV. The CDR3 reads CASSLERGPYYEQYF. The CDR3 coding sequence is TGTGCCAGCAGCTTAGAAAGGGGGCCATATTACGAGCAGTACTTC.

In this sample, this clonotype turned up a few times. This CDR3 reads CASSPLAGLGSYEQYF. CDR3 nucleotides: TGTGCCAGCAGCCCCCTCGCGGGACTAGGGTCCTACGAGCAGTACTTC. The V gene is TRBV7-6, the J gene TRBJ2-7, with 8 nucleotides matching TRBD2. The CDR3 spans 16 residues. With 5 bases clipped from V and 1 base from J, the junction kept 10 bases outside the gene matches. CDR1 SGHVS and CDR2 FNYEAQ come from the germline V gene.

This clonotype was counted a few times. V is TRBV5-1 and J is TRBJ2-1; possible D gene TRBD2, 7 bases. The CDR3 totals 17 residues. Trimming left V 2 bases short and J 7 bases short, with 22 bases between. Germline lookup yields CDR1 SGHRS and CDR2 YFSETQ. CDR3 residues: CASSLEGVLARSNEQFF. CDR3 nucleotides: TGCGCCAGCAGCTTAGAGGGGGTACTAGCGCGCTCTAATGAGCAGTTCTTC.

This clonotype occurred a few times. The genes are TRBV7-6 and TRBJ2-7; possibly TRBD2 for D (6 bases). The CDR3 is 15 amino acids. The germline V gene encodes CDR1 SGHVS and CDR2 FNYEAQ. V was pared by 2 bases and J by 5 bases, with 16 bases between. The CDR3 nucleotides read TGTGCCAGCAGCTTATTCGGGGAGGCTAGCAACGAGCAGTACTTC. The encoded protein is CASSLFGEASNEQYF.

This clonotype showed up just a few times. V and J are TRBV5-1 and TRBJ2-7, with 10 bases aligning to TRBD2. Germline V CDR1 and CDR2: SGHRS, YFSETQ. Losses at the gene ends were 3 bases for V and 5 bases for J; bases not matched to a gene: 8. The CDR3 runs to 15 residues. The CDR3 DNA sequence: TGCGCCAGCAGCTCGCCGGGACTAGCGTACAACGAGCAGTACTTC. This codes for CASSSPGLAYNEQYF.

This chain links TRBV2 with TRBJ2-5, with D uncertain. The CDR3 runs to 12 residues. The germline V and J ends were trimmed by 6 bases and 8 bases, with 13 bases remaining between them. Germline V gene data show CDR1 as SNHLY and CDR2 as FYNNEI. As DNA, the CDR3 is TGTGCCAGCAGGGCCGACTCGGCCACCCAGTACTTC. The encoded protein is CASRADSATQYF.

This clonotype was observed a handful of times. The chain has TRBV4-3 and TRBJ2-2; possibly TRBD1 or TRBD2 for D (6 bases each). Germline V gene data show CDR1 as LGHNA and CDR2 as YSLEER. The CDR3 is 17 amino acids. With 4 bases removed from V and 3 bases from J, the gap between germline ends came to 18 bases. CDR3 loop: CASSRRGAGSDTGELFF. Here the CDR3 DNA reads TGCGCCAGCAGCCGAAGGGGGGCAGGGAGTGACACCGGGGAGCTGTTTTTT.

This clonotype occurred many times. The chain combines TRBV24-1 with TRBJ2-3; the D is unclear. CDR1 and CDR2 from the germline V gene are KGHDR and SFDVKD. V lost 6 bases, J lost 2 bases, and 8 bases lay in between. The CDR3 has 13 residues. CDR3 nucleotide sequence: TGTGCCACCAGTCACTTGGACACAGATACGCAGTATTTT. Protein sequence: CATSHLDTDTQYF.

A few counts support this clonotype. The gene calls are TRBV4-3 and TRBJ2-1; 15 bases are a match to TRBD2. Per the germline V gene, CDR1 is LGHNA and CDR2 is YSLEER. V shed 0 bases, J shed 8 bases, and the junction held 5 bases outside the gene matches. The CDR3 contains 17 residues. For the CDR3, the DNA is TGCGCCAGCAGCCAAGATTGGACTAGCGGGAGGGGCGATGAGCAGTTCTTC. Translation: CASSQDWTSGRGDEQFF.

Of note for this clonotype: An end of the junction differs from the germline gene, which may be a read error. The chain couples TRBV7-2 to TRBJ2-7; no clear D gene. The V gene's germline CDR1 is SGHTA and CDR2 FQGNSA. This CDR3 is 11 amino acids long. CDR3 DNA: TGTGCCAGCAGCTTAGGCGGCAGGCCCGCATTC. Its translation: CASSLGGRPAF.

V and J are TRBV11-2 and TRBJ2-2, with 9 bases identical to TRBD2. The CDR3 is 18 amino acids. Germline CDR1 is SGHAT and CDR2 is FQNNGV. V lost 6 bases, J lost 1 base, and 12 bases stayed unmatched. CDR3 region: CASSLYLPLAGNTGELFF. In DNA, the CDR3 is TGTGCCAGCAGTTTATATCTCCCACTAGCGGGGAACACCGGGGAGCTGTTTTTT.

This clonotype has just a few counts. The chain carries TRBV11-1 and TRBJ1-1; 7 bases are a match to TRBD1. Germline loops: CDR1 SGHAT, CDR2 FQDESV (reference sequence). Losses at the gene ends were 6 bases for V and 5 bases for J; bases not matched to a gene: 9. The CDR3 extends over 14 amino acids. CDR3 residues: CASRKQGLWTEAFF. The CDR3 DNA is TGTGCCAGCAGAAAACAGGGGTTGTGGACTGAAGCTTTCTTT. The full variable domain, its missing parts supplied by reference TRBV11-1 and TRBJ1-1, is EAEVAQSPRYKITEKSQAVAFWCDPISGHATLYWYRQILGQGPELLVQFQDESVVDDSQLPKDRFSAERLKGVDSTLKIQPAELGDSAMYLCASRKQGLWTEAFFGQGTRLTVV.

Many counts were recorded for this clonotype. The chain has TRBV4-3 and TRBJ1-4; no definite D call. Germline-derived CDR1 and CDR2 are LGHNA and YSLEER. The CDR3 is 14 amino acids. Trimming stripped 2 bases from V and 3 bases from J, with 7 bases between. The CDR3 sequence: CASSQFMANEKLFF. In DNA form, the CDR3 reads TGCGCCAGCAGCCAATTTATGGCTAATGAAAAACTGTTTTTT.

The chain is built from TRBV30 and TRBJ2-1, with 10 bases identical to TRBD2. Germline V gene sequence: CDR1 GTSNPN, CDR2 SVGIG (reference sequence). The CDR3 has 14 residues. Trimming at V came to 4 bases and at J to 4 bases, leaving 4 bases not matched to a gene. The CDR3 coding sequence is TGTGCCTGGAACCTAGCGGGAGTTTACAATGAGCAGTTCTTC. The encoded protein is CAWNLAGVYNEQFF.